This is a list of T cell receptor beta chains from one sample in a study of blood T cell repertoires in COVID-19. TCRdb's table, derived via immunoSEQ multiplex PCR, lists solely in-frame clones and lacks some. The sample records 150,000 to 200,000 clones, 65% to 85% being singletons. Sequenced sample: PBMCs or T cells enriched from blood (not recorded which). All receptors derive from a woman aged 60 to 75 who had recovered from COVID-19. CDR3s include the opening cysteine and the closing phenylalanine or tryptophan. Fields, in order: J gene, clone size, D gene, V gene, CDR3 DNA, CDR3 protein. A D gene is named only where the DNA matches it firmly. Rows give clone size only sometimes, using once, few, many, or a class for an expanded clone.

TRBJ1-3,.,.,TRBV7-2,TGTGCCAGCAGCTTGGGACACCGCTCTGGAAACACCATATATTTT,CASSLGHRSGNTIYF
TRBJ1-1,few,TRBD1,TRBV5-1,TGCGCCAGCAGCTGGGGACAGGGCGGCACTGAAGCTTTCTTT,CASSWGQGGTEAFF
TRBJ1-4,.,.,TRBV30,TGTGCCTGGAGTGACGGGATGAATGAAAAACTGTTTTTT,CAWSDGMNEKLFF
TRBJ1-1,once,.,TRBV12-3/TRBV12-4,TGTGCCAGCGGAGGACTGGACACTGAAGCTTTCTTT,CASGGLDTEAFF
TRBJ1-1,.,.,TRBV5-4,TGTGCCACCGGCGGGGGCGGTTTATCGAACACTGAAGCTTTCTTT,CATGGGGLSNTEAFF
TRBJ1-1,.,TRBD1,TRBV7-3,TGTGCCAGCAGCCTACAGGGGGCCGACACTGAAGCTTTCTTT,CASSLQGADTEAFF
TRBJ1-2,.,TRBD1,TRBV19,TGTGCCAGTAGTAACATAGACAGGGGGGACTATGGCTACACCTTC,CASSNIDRGDYGYTF
TRBJ1-2,.,.,TRBV6-6,TGTGCCAGCCAGCCCGGGAACTATGGCTACACCTTC,CASQPGNYGYTF
TRBJ2-1,.,.,TRBV24-1,TGTGCCACCAGTGATGCCTCTTGGGACTGGTTCTTC,CATSDASWDWFF
TRBJ2-1,once,TRBD2,TRBV25-1,TGTGCCAGCAGTGGACTAGCGGGGGCCAATGAGCAGTTCTTC,CASSGLAGANEQFF
TRBJ2-3,few,TRBD2,TRBV7-6,TGTGCCAGCAGCTTACTCTCCGGGACTAGCGGGAAATTGTATTTT,CASSLLSGTSGKLYF
TRBJ1-1,.,.,TRBV7-9,TGTGCCAGCAGCTTAGAATTCGGGGACTTGAACACTGAAGCTTTCTTT,CASSLEFGDLNTEAFF
TRBJ1-2,once,.,TRBV5-4,TGTGCCAGCAGCTTGAGAGGAGGGCTTATTGGCTACACCTTC,CASSLRGGLIGYTF
TRBJ1-5,.,TRBD1,TRBV30,TGTGCCTGGAGTTTAAAGGGACAGGGTCCAAATCAGCCCCAGCATTTT,CAWSLKGQGPNQPQHF
TRBJ1-3,.,.,TRBV30,TGTGCCTGGAGTGTCTCCTCTGGAAACACCATATATTTT,CAWSVSSGNTIYF
TRBJ1-2,.,.,TRBV21-1,TGTGCCAGCATGGGTCCGATGAGGCAGTCGCCAAGCGACTATGGCTACACCTTC,CASMGPMRQSPSDYGYTF
TRBJ1-5,.,.,TRBV5-5,TGTGCCAGCAGCATAGTTCCTAATCAGCCCCAGCATTTT,CASSIVPNQPQHF
TRBJ1-1,few,.,TRBV3-1/TRBV3-2,TGTGCCAGCAGCCAAGTGGCCCCAAGTGAAGCTTTCTTT,CASSQVAPSEAFF
TRBJ1-4,.,.,TRBV28,TGTGCCAGCAGTTTATATTTGGTTCCAGGTGAAAAACTGTTTTTT,CASSLYLVPGEKLFF
TRBJ1-2,.,.,TRBV2,TGTGCCAGCAGTGAAATAGGGGGCTATGGCTACACCTTC,CASSEIGGYGYTF
TRBJ1-2,.,.,TRBV28,TGTGCCACCCAGAACTATGGCTACACCTTC,CATQNYGYTF
TRBJ1-2,.,TRBD1,TRBV6-5,TGTGCCAGCAGCCGCGACAGGGGGAGTATGTCTGGCTACACCTTC,CASSRDRGSMSGYTF
TRBJ2-3,.,TRBD2,TRBV5-1,TGCGCCAGCAGCTCGGGACTAGCGGGACCTAAGCCTACAGATACGCAGTATTTT,CASSSGLAGPKPTDTQYF
TRBJ2-7,.,.,TRBV5-1,TGCGCCAGCAGCTTGAGGGGCGGCTCCTACGAGCAGTACTTC,CASSLRGGSYEQYF
TRBJ2-3,.,TRBD1,TRBV3-1/TRBV3-2,TGTGCCATCTCGGACAGGGGAACAGATACGCAGTATTTT,CAISDRGTDTQYF
TRBJ1-1,.,.,TRBV28,TGTGCCAGCAGTAAACGGGACACTGAAGCTTTCTTT,CASSKRDTEAFF
TRBJ2-7,.,.,TRBV10-1,TGCGCCAGCAGTGAACTGTTTTACGACGAGCAGTACTTC,CASSELFYDEQYF
TRBJ2-2,.,.,TRBV19,TGTGCCGTCGGTGGGCAGGGGAACACCGGGGAGCTGTTTTTT,CAVGGQGNTGELFF
TRBJ1-3,.,.,TRBV18,TGTGCCAGCTCACCGGACAGAAACACCATATATTTT,CASSPDRNTIYF
TRBJ2-2,few,TRBD1,TRBV7-6,TGTGCCAGCAGCGTGGACAGGGACACCGGGGAGCTGTTTTTT,CASSVDRDTGELFF
TRBJ1-2,once,.,TRBV19,TGTGCCAGTAGCTCCTCTCTCGGAGTTGGCTACACCTTC,CASSSSLGVGYTF
TRBJ2-1,.,TRBD2,TRBV11-2,TGTGCCAGCAGCTCATCGACTAGCGGGAGCTACAATGAGCAGTTCTTC,CASSSSTSGSYNEQFF
TRBJ1-4,.,TRBD1,TRBV4-2,TGTGCCAGCAGCCGATCCGCAGGGGGAAGCGGAACTAATGAAAAACTGTTTTTT,CASSRSAGGSGTNEKLFF
TRBJ1-3,few,.,TRBV9,TGTGCCAGCAGCACCTCAGTGGGCGGGCGAAACACCATATATTTT,CASSTSVGGRNTIYF
TRBJ2-1,.,.,TRBV5-1,TGCGCCAGCAGCACCGACGGGTTAACCTACAATGAGCAGTTCTTC,CASSTDGLTYNEQFF
TRBJ1-1,few,.,TRBV30,TGTGCCTGGCAATTGTCGCCCGGGGACACTGAAGCTTTCTTT,CAWQLSPGDTEAFF
TRBJ2-1,.,TRBD2,TRBV4-2,TGTGCCAGCAGCCAAGATGGCGGGAGGGCCCTAGGGGAGCAGTTCTTC,CASSQDGGRALGEQFF
TRBJ1-2,once,TRBD1,TRBV23-1,TGCGCCAGCAGTCAATGGAGGGGGCGAGGGTATAGCTATGGCTACACCTTC,CASSQWRGRGYSYGYTF
TRBJ2-2,.,TRBD2,TRBV19,TGTGCCAGTAGCATGGAGAGTTGGGGCGGGAGGAACACCGGGGAGCTGTTTTTT,CASSMESWGGRNTGELFF
TRBJ2-7,.,.,TRBV5-6,TGTGCCAGCAGCCGGGGGACAGTCCTCGAGCAGTACTTC,CASSRGTVLEQYF
TRBJ1-4,.,.,TRBV5-1,TGCGCCAGCAGTGGAGCTCTTGGACAGTCTAATGAAAAACTGTTTTTT,CASSGALGQSNEKLFF